The rows below give T cell receptor beta chains drawn from one sample of a study of cytomegalovirus exposure and HLA in healthy donors. Clones were read by immunoSEQ multiplex PCR, and TCRdb kept only the in-frame ones, dropping some. The table shows over 80,000 clones, with more than 70% occurring only once. The source material was PBMCs. Every receptor here comes from a man in his forties or fifties in good health and CMV-seronegative. The CDR3 runs from the conserved cysteine through the conserved F or W. A D gene is named only where the DNA matches it firmly. Only some rows state a clone size, as once, few, many or a class for expanded clones.

TRBD1,once,TRBJ2-7,TRBV6-1,CASSLQGVVYEQYF,TGTGCCAGCAGCCTGCAGGGGGTAGTATACGAGCAGTACTTC
-,few,TRBJ2-5,TRBV13,CASSLGLKGGPFETQYF,TGTGCCAGCAGCTTAGGCCTAAAGGGGGGGCCGTTCGAGACCCAGTACTTC
TRBD1,-,TRBJ1-1,TRBV7-8,CASNVGTGGSEAFF,TGTGCCAGCAACGTCGGGACAGGGGGATCTGAAGCTTTCTTT
-,-,TRBJ1-1,TRBV27,CASSAQGNTEAFF,TGTGCCAGCAGCGCCCAGGGGAACACTGAAGCTTTCTTT
TRBD2,few,TRBJ2-3,TRBV6-1,CASSFLAGGTETQYF,TGTGCCAGCAGTTTCCTAGCGGGGGGGACCGAAACGCAGTATTTT
-,-,TRBJ2-7,TRBV5-1,CASSLGQGSYEQYF,TGCGCCAGCAGCTTGGGTCAGGGGTCCTACGAGCAGTACTTC
-,-,TRBJ1-6,TRBV7-9,CASSPNPNSPLHF,TGTGCCAGCAGCCCAAATCCTAATTCACCCCTCCACTTT
-,-,TRBJ1-2,TRBV28,CASRSTENYGYTF,TGTGCCAGCAGGTCAACAGAGAACTATGGCTACACCTTC
TRBD2,-,TRBJ2-1,TRBV7-6,CASSLLSGGADEQFF,TGTGCCAGCAGCTTACTAAGCGGGGGGGCCGATGAGCAGTTCTTC
-,once,TRBJ2-1,TRBV14,CASSPDSSIGNEQFF,TGTGCCAGCAGCCCGGACTCCTCAATTGGCAATGAGCAGTTCTTC
TRBD1,-,TRBJ1-1,TRBV28,CASVTRGRGTEAFF,TGTGCCAGCGTTACCAGGGGGCGAGGGACTGAAGCTTTCTTT
-,few,TRBJ1-2,TRBV7-2,CASSLAQGYYGYTF,TGTGCCAGCAGCTTAGCCCAGGGGTACTATGGCTACACCTTC
TRBD1,-,TRBJ2-7,TRBV7-6,CASSSRPGQESYEQYF,TGTGCCAGCAGCTCCCGTCCGGGACAGGAATCGTACGAGCAGTACTTC
TRBD1,-,TRBJ2-4,TRBV5-4,CASSDRQGGKNIQYF,TGTGCCAGCAGCGACCGACAGGGCGGCAAAAACATTCAGTACTTC
-,-,TRBJ1-3,TRBV6-1,CASSDYSRVTIYF,TGTGCCAGCAGTGACTATTCTCGGGTCACCATATATTTT
TRBD2,-,TRBJ2-5,TRBV5-1,CASSAERGDQETQYF,TGCGCCAGCAGCGCTGAGCGGGGGGACCAAGAGACCCAGTACTTC
-,-,TRBJ1-2,TRBV12-5,CASGLETTLGYTF,TGTGCTAGTGGTTTGGAAACAACCTTGGGCTACACCTTC
-,few,TRBJ1-1,TRBV2,CASKGGDTEAFF,TGTGCCAGCAAGGGGGGGGACACTGAAGCTTTCTTT
TRBD1,-,TRBJ1-5,TRBV7-6,CASSLGEGGVGQPQHF,TGTGCCAGCAGCTTAGGGGAAGGGGGCGTTGGACAGCCCCAGCATTTT
-,once,TRBJ1-4,TRBV27,CASSWRKGEEKLFF,TGTGCCAGCAGTTGGAGGAAGGGTGAGGAAAAACTGTTTTTT
-,-,TRBJ2-7,TRBV11-2,CASSHQVGEQYF,TGTGCCAGCAGCCACCAGGTTGGCGAGCAGTACTTC
-,-,TRBJ1-5,TRBV18,CASSLPDQGRGQPQHF,TGTGCCAGCTCACTCCCAGATCAGGGGCGCGGTCAGCCCCAGCATTTT
TRBD2,-,TRBJ2-3,TRBV4-1,CASSPKIWVKKRGSTDTQYF,TGCGCCAGCAGCCCCAAGATCTGGGTTAAGAAGCGGGGGTCCACAGATACGCAGTATTTT
-,-,TRBJ2-3,TRBV7-3,CASSSLQGSTDTQYF,TGTGCCAGCAGCTCCCTACAGGGAAGCACAGATACGCAGTATTTT
-,-,TRBJ2-1,TRBV25-1,CASSGMGLGPKNEQFF,TGTGCCAGCAGTGGAATGGGCTTGGGGCCCAAAAATGAGCAGTTCTTC
TRBD2,once,TRBJ2-1,TRBV11-1,CASSFLRGGISYNEQFF,TGTGCCAGCAGCTTCTTACGCGGGGGGATCTCCTACAATGAGCAGTTCTTC
TRBD1,few,TRBJ1-5,TRBV30,CAWSKRTGFKNQPQHF,TGTGCCTGGAGTAAAAGGACAGGGTTTAAAAATCAGCCCCAGCATTTT
TRBD1,-,TRBJ1-5,TRBV7-2,CASSPRTGQLYSNQPQHF,TGTGCCAGCAGCCCGAGGACAGGGCAGCTTTATAGCAATCAGCCCCAGCATTTT
TRBD1,-,TRBJ2-3,TRBV5-1,CASSTAGGKADTQYF,TGCGCCAGCAGCACAGCAGGGGGCAAGGCAGATACGCAGTATTTT
-,-,TRBJ2-5,TRBV9,CASSVIGRQGETQYF,TGTGCCAGCAGCGTCATCGGGCGCCAGGGAGAGACCCAGTACTTC
TRBD1,-,TRBJ2-2,TRBV7-6,CASSPGTGGTGELFF,TGTGCCAGCAGCCCCGGGACAGGGGGCACCGGGGAGCTGTTTTTT
TRBD2,-,TRBJ2-2,TRBV19,CASSIKGLAGGMAGELFF,TGTGCCAGTAGTATTAAGGGACTAGCGGGGGGGATGGCCGGGGAGCTGTTTTTT
TRBD2,-,TRBJ2-7,TRBV5-1,CASSLVAGDTYEQYF,TGCGCCAGCAGCTTGGTAGCGGGGGATACCTACGAGCAGTACTTC
TRBD1,-,TRBJ1-2,TRBV6-4,CASSETDRATYGYTF,TGTGCCAGCAGTGAGACAGACAGGGCAACGTATGGCTACACCTTC
-,-,TRBJ2-3,TRBV7-2,CASSFPGSADTQYF,TGTGCCAGCAGCTTTCCGGGAAGCGCAGATACGCAGTATTTT
-,-,TRBJ1-1,TRBV5-6,CASSFGPGEDTEAFF,TGTGCCAGCAGCTTTGGCCCGGGAGAGGACACTGAAGCTTTCTTT
TRBD1,-,TRBJ1-2,TRBV7-9,CASSRGQDSYGYTF,TGTGCCAGCAGCAGAGGACAGGATAGCTATGGCTACACCTTC
-,-,TRBJ2-7,TRBV28,CASRATGSYEQYF,TGTGCCAGCAGAGCCACAGGCTCCTACGAGCAGTACTTC
TRBD1,-,TRBJ2-7,TRBV29-1,CSVWDRESEQYF,TGCAGCGTTTGGGACAGGGAAAGCGAGCAGTACTTC
-,few,TRBJ2-4,TRBV5-6,CASSLNRVGNIQYF,TGTGCCAGCAGTTTAAACAGGGTTGGAAACATTCAGTACTTC
TRBD1,-,TRBJ2-7,TRBV7-2,CASSSDRGTYEQYF,TGTGCCAGCAGCTCCGACAGGGGTACCTACGAGCAGTACTTC
TRBD1,once,TRBJ1-1,TRBV5-6,CASSFRDRGPSTEAFF,TGTGCCAGCAGCTTCCGGGACAGGGGGCCGAGCACTGAAGCTTTCTTT
TRBD1,once,TRBJ1-3,TRBV6-6,CASSLTGGLGNTIYF,TGTGCCAGCAGTTTGACAGGGGGATTGGGAAACACCATATATTTT
TRBD1,-,TRBJ1-1,TRBV27,CASSTGTVNTEAFF,TGTGCCAGCAGTACCGGGACAGTGAACACTGAAGCTTTCTTT
-,-,TRBJ2-5,TRBV9,CASSADSGETQYF,TGTGCCAGCAGCGCGGACTCCGGGGAGACCCAGTACTTC